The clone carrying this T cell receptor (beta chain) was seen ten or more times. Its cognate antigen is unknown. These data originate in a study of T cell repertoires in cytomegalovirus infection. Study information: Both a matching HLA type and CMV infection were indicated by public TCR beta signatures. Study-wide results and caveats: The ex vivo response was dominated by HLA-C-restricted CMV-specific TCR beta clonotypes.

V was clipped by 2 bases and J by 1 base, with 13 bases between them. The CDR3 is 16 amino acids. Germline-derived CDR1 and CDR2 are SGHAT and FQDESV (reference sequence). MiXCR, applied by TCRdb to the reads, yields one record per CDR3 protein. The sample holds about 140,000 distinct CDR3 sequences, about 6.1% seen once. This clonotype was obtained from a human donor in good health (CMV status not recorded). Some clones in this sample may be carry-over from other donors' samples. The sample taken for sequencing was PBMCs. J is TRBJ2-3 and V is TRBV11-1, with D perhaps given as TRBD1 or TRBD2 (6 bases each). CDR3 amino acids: CASSLKGGRGTDTQYF. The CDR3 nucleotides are TGTGCCAGCAGCTTAAAGGGGGGCAGGGGCACAGATACGCAGTATTTT.